This TCR beta chain was captured in a study of human T cells and chemical hapten exposure listed by TCRdb under 2021. Looking at the study overall: For sensitization, 2% DPC in acetone was applied to a 2 cm by 2 cm area of upper inner arm skin. Blood samples were taken from patients before sensitization (week 0) and then at 2, 6 and about 24 weeks after DPC sensitization. Most of the patients in the cohort were female, and the cohort covered alopecia areata with under or over 50% scalp involvement, alopecia totalis and alopecia universalis. The libraries were sequenced as a pool, and the TCR yield per sample differed mostly because of small variations in library volumes within the pool. Blood for TCR sequencing was provided by twenty-nine alopecia patients at one to four time points (pre-sensitization, 2, 6 and 24 weeks). Weekly therapeutic DPC doses were additionally applied to the scalp of patients throughout the roughly 25-week study period. Patch testing on the upper back used Finn chambers containing 0.01% DPC, with scoring done after 6 days according to International Contact Dermatitis Research Group standards. This study followed changes in the peripheral blood TCR repertoire in vivo during primary and secondary sensitization of alopecia patients to the hapten diphenylcyclopropenone (DPC).

This clonotype was seen at least ten times. Which antigen it targets is not known. Base qualities are not at hand, and no much larger clone is one base apart. To prepare the library, RACE was applied. The listed sequencing device is NextSeq 500. Library preparation attached unique molecular identifiers to individual cDNA molecules for quantitative, reproducible TCR counting. From each blood RNA sample, both TCR alpha and TCR beta chains were sequenced. The authors processed their data as follows. Samples had a median of approximately 93,000 TCRs, with a range from roughly 23,224 to 700,000. The Decombinator software suite was used to annotate the V, J and CDR3 of the TCR reads. For the PS versus PT1 abundance plots, all samples were subsampled to the same number of TCRs (28,000). TCRs were defined as expanded if absent before sensitization and observed at least eight times at the 2-week time point. TCRdb ran its own pipeline on the public reads, namely fastp trimming at Q25 and MiXCR clone calling, and kept in-frame beta chains. CDR3 protein sequences are deduplicated, and each keeps its most common genes and DNA. In this record, the V and J calls reflect TCRdb's handling and not the investigators' own analysis. The sample table holds about 90,000 distinct CDR3 sequences, of which about a tenth were seen once. The ten largest clones capture 0.85% to 1.2% of the sample.

The CDR3 holds 13 amino acids from the cysteine to the phenylalanine. The read is trimmed to its CDR3 DNA, 39 bases read in frame from base 1. Via the germline V gene (reference sequence), CDR1 is SEHNR and CDR2 FQNEAQ. The junction carries 12 bases between V and J, which are trimmed by 3 bases and 9 bases respectively. Overall study results and their limits: The number of PT1 expanded TCRs positively correlated with patch test score, significant at thresholds 8, 16 and 32 but not 4. Repeated subsampling changed both the strength of the expansion versus patch-test correlation and the threshold at which the correlation became significant. The number of TCRs above 1 in 1000 frequency did not change with DPC sensitization; there was no evidence of global repertoire structure alterations. Compared with pre-sensitization or healthy control sets, expanded TCRs formed significantly more large CDR3 similarity clusters, which is consistent with antigen-driven responses. Alopecia, a presumed autoimmune disease, was present in all patients, so the immune response of the patients might differ from that of healthy individuals.

The label giving this sample's time point can be read as: patch test 3, about 24 weeks after DPC sensitization. The sample's treatment or condition, from its label and the paper: therapeutic diphenylcyclopropenone sensitization with weekly scalp DPC. At each patch-test visit, blood was drawn before the patch test was applied. To be eligible, patients had to be aged 18 to 70, diagnosed with alopecia and judged suitable for DPC therapy, while pregnant patients were excluded. Total RNA was extracted from unfractionated whole blood collected in Tempus Blood RNA tubes. This receptor was taken from a woman in her twenties or thirties with alopecia areata. Some clones in this sample may be carry-over from other donors' samples. Recombination connected TRBV7-9 to TRBJ1-5; the D gene assignment is ambiguous. This material consisted of whole blood, taken in connection with sensitization to the hapten diphenylcyclopropenone (DPC). CDR3 sequence: CASSLDGPRPQHF. The sequenced DNA: TGTGCCAGCAGCTTGGACGGCCCGAGGCCCCAGCATTTT.